These 7 T cell receptor beta chains were sequenced from one sample in a study of breast tumors, draining lymph nodes, adjacent tissues. Using its own MiXCR run on the multiplex PCR reads, TCRdb lists one record per CDR3 protein. The table has fewer than 80,000 distinct CDR3 sequences, around two fifths seen once. Sequencing was carried out using breast tumor tissue. The source of these receptors is a female donor with breast cancer. Some clones in this sample may be carry-over from other donors' samples.

This sequence joins TRBV10-2 and TRBJ2-3; D is ambiguous. The germline gives CDR1 WSHSY, CDR2 SAAADI. The V gene lost 11 bases and the J gene lost 6 bases, with 15 bases spanning the gap. The CDR3 is 12 amino acids. CDR3 sequence: CAASVVGDTQYF. CDR3 sequence (DNA): TGCGCCGCCAGTGTAGTGGGCGATACGCAGTATTTT.

The chain uses TRBV12-5 and TRBJ1-2, with 7 bases identical to TRBD1. The trim removed 3 bases at V and 3 bases at J, leaving 4 bases unmatched. Per germline, CDR1 LGHNT and CDR2 FRNRAP. This CDR3 spans 14 amino acids. The CDR3 loop is CASGLSQGYYGYTF. DNA for the CDR3: TGTGCTAGTGGTTTATCACAGGGGTACTATGGCTACACCTTC.

The chain combines TRBV9 with TRBJ1-5; D is ambiguous. The CDR3 runs 15 residues. Germline CDR1 reads SGDLS; CDR2 reads YYNGEE. V was cut by 4 bases and J by 0 bases, with 11 bases left in between. The CDR3 sequence is CASSLAGVSNQPQHF. The CDR3 nucleotides are TGTGCCAGCAGCCTCGCCGGGGTTAGCAATCAGCCCCAGCATTTT.

V usage is TRBV5-1 and J usage is TRBJ2-3; TRBD2 agrees at 13 bases. CDR3 length: 23 residues. Looked up from germline, CDR1 is SGHRS and CDR2 is YFSETQ. J was trimmed by 2 bases and V by 0 bases; bases with no gene match: 21. The CDR3 DNA follows: TGCGCCAGCAGCTTGGCCCGGACTAGCGGGGGAACTAAGGGCCCGAGAATCACAGATACGCAGTATTTT. Translated, it gives CASSLARTSGGTKGPRITDTQYF.

This clonotype was seen repeatedly, ten times or more. This chain joins TRBV5-6 and TRBJ2-7; 8 bases line up with TRBD1. The V and J ends lost 4 bases and 7 bases, in that order; junction bases with no gene match: 16. Germline CDR1 reads SGHDT; CDR2 reads YYEEEE. The CDR3 extends over 16 amino acids. The CDR3 DNA is TGTGCCAGCAGCGCAGGAAGATCCAGGGGGCGCTGGGAGCAGTACTTC. Encoded protein: CASSAGRSRGRWEQYF.

This clonotype has at least ten counts. The rearrangement links TRBV20-1 to TRBJ2-3, with 10 bases aligning to TRBD2. V lost 8 bases and J lost 1; bases outside the gene matches: 3. The germline CDR1 and CDR2 sequences are DFQATT and SNEGSKA (reference sequence). This CDR3 comprises 13 residues. The chain's CDR3 is CSPSGGGTDTQYF. CDR3 DNA sequence: TGCAGTCCGAGCGGGGGGGGCACAGATACGCAGTATTTT.

At least ten counts were recorded for this clonotype. The chain has TRBV7-8 and TRBJ2-1; 9 nucleotides match TRBD2. Germline assignment: CDR1 SGHVS and CDR2 FQNEAQ. The CDR3 has 15 amino acids. V dropped 6 bases and J dropped 2; count of bases not matched to a gene: 5. The CDR3 sequence: CASRSSGSAYNEQFF. CDR3 coding DNA: TGTGCCAGCAGAAGTAGCGGGAGCGCCTACAATGAGCAGTTCTTC.